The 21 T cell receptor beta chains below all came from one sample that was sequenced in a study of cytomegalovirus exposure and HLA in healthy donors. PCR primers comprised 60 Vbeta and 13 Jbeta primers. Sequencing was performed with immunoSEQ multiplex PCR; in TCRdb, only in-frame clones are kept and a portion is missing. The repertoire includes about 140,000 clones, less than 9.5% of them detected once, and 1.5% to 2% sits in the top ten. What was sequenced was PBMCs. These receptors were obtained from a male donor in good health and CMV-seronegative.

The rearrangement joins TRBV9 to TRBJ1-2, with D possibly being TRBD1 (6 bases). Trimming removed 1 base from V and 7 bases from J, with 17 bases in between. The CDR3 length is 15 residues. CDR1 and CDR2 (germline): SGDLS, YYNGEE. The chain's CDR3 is CASSVRAVLGAGYTF. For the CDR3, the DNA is TGTGCCAGCAGCGTACGGGCCGTTTTGGGGGCTGGCTACACCTTC.

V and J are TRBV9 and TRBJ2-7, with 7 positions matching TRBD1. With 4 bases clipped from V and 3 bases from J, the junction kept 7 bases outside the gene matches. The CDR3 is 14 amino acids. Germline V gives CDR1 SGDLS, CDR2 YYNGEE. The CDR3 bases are TGTGCCAGCAGCACCCGGGACAGCAGCTACGAGCAGTACTTC. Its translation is CASSTRDSSYEQYF.

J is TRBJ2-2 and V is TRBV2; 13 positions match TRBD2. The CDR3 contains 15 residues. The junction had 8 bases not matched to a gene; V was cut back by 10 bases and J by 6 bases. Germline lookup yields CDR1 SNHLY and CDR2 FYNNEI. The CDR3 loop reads CATPGLAGVAGELFF. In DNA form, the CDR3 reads TGTGCCACCCCCGGACTAGCGGGAGTCGCCGGGGAGCTGTTTTTT.

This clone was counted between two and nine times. DNA of the CDR3: TGTGCCAGCAGCCCGGGCCAACCGGGACAGCCCCAGCATTTT. This gives the protein CASSPGQPGQPQHF. The chain employs TRBV28 and TRBJ1-5; the D is unclear. The V end lost 6 bases, the J end lost 7 bases, and 16 bases lay between the germline ends. The CDR3 consists of 14 residues. Germline assignment: CDR1 MDHEN and CDR2 SYDVKM.

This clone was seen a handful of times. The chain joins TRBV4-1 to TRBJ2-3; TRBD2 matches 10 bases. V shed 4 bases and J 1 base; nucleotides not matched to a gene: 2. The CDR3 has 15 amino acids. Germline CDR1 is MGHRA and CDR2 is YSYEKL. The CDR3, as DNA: TGCGCCAGCAGCCCGGGGACTAGCGGCACAGATACGCAGTATTTT. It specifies CASSPGTSGTDTQYF.

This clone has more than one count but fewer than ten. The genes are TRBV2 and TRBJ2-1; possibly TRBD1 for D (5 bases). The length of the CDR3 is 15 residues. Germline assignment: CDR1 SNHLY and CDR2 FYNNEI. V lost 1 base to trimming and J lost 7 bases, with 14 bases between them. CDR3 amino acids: CASSEDVQGANEQFF. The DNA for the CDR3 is TGTGCCAGCAGTGAAGATGTTCAGGGTGCGAATGAGCAGTTCTTC.

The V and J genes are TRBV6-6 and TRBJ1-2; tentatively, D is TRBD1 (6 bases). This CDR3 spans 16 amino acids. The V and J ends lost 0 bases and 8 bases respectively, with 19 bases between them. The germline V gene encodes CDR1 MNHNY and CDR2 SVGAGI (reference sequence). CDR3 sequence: CASSYSASLEGGGYTF. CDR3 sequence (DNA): TGTGCCAGCAGTTACTCTGCCAGCCTGGAGGGGGGGGGCTACACCTTC.

Here the CDR3 reads CASSKTDGQETQYF. CDR3 DNA: TGTGCCAGCAGCAAGACAGACGGTCAAGAGACCCAGTACTTC. The V call is TRBV28, the J call TRBJ2-5; possibly TRBD1 for D (5 bases). The CDR3 is 14 amino acids. CDR1 and CDR2 from the germline V gene are MDHEN and SYDVKM. Trimming removed 6 bases from V and 2 bases from J, with 13 bases in between.

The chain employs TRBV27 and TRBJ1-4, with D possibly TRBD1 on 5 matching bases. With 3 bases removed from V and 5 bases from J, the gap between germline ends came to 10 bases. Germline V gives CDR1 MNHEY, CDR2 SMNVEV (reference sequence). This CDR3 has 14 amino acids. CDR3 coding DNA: TGTGCCAGCAGTTTCCCCGGGGGGAATGAAAAACTGTTTTTT. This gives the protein CASSFPGGNEKLFF.

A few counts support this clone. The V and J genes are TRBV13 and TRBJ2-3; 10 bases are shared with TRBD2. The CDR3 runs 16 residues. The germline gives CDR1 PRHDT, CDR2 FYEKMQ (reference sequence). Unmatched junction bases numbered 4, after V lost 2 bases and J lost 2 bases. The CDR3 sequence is CASSLLAGAHTDTQYF. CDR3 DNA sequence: TGTGCCAGCAGCTTACTAGCGGGAGCTCACACAGATACGCAGTATTTT.

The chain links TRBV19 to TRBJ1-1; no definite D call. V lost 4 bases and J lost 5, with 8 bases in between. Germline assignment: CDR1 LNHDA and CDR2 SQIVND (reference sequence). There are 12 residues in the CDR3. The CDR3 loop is CASSTGRTEAFF. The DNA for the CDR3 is TGTGCCAGTAGTACCGGGAGGACTGAAGCTTTCTTT.

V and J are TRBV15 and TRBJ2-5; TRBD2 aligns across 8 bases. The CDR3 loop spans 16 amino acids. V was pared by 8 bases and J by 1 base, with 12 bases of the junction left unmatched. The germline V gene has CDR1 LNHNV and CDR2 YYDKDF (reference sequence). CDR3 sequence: CATRALAGGAQETQYF. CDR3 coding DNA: TGTGCCACCCGCGCATTGGCCGGGGGGGCCCAAGAGACCCAGTACTTC.

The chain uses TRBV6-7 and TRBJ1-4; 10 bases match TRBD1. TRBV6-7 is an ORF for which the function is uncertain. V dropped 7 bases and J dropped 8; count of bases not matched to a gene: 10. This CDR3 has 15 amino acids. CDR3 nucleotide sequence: TGTGCCAGCACCTGGACAGGGGGAAACGGGGAAAAACTGTTTTTT. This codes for CASTWTGGNGEKLFF.

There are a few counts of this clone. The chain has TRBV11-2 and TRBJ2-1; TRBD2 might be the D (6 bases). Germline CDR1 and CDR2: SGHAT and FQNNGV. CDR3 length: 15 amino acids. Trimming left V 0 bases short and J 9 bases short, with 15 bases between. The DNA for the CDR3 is TGTGCCAGCAGCTTAGAGGGGGGACGTCGCGGTGAGCAGTTCTTC. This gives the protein CASSLEGGRRGEQFF.

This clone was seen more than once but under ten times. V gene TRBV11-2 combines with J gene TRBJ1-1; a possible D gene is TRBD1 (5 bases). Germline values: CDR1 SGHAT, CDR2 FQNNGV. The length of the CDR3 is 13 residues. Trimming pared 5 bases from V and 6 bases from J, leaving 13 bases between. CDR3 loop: CASSIQTVSEAFF. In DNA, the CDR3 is TGTGCCAGCAGCATACAGACAGTGTCTGAAGCTTTCTTT.

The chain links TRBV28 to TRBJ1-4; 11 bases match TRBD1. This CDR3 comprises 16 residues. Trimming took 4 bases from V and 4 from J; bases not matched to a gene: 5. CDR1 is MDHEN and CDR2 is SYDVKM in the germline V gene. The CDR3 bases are TGTGCCAGCAGTTCACCGGGACAGGGGGTTAATGAAAAACTGTTTTTT. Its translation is CASSSPGQGVNEKLFF.

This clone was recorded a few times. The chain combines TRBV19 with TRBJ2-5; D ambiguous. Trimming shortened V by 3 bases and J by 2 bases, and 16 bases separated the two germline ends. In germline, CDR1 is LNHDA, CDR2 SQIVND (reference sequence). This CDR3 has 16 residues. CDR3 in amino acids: CASSILHTTFQETQYF. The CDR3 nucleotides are TGTGCCAGTAGTATTTTACACACCACATTTCAAGAGACCCAGTACTTC.

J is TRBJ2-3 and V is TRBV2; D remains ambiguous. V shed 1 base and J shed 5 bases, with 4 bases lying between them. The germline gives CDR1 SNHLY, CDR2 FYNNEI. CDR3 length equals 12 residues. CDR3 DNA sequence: TGTGCCAGCAGTGAAGACGGAGATACGCAGTATTTT. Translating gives CASSEDGDTQYF.

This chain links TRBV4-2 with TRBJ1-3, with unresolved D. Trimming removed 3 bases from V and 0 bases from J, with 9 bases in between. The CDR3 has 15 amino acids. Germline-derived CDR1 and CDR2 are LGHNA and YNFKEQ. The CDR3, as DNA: TGTGCCAGCAGCCAGGGCATCAGCTCTGGAAACACCATATATTTT. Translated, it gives CASSQGISSGNTIYF.

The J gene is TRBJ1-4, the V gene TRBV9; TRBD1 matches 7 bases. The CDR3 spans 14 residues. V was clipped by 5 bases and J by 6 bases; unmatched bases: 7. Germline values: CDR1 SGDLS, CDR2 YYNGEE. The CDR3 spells CASSAGTEDEKLFF. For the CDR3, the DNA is TGTGCCAGCAGTGCTGGGACAGAAGATGAAAAACTGTTTTTT.

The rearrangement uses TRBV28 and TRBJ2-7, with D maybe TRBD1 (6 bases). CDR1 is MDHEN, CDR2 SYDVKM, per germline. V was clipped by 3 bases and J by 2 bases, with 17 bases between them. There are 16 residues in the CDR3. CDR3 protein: CASSLVGRGKPYEQYF. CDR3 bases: TGTGCCAGCAGTTTGGTCGGCAGGGGAAAACCCTACGAGCAGTACTTC. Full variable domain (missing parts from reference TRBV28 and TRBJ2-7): DVKVTQSSRYLVKRTGEKVFLECVQDMDHENMFWYRQDPGLGLRLIYFSYDVKMKEKGDIPEGYSVSREKKERFSLILESASTNQTSMYLCASSLVGRGKPYEQYFGPGTRLTVT.